Listed below are T cell receptor beta chains from one sample, sequenced in a study of control samples from healthy donors and cancer patients. TCRdb's table, derived via immunoSEQ multiplex PCR, lists solely in-frame clones and lacks some. This sample has approximately 100,000 clones, with around nine tenths found just once. Sequencing was done on a sample of blood. The receptor source for this set is a human donor in good health. The donor label of this sample is uncertain. CDR3s include the opening cysteine and the closing phenylalanine or tryptophan.

cdr3_aa j_call v_call
CASSRTEDYNEQFF TRBJ2-1 TRBV6-2/TRBV6-3
CASTQDRGWADTQYF TRBJ2-3 TRBV6-5
CASIRDGKNTGELFF TRBJ2-2 TRBV6-5
CASSEAVYSPLHF TRBJ1-6 TRBV2
CASSLGAYGYTF TRBJ1-2 TRBV12-3/TRBV12-4
CAGAVERVNTEAFF TRBJ1-1 TRBV2
CASSGQGLSEKLFF TRBJ1-4 TRBV6-5
CASSLGVGVYGYTF TRBJ1-2 TRBV7-2
CASSSPGTESGYTF TRBJ1-2 TRBV6-6
CASSESPGAGNQPQHF TRBJ1-5 TRBV2
CAWSLKAEIYGYTF TRBJ1-2 TRBV30
CASSLGPPGQGHTEAFF TRBJ1-1 TRBV5-1
CASSLAGVRSGNTIYF TRBJ1-3 TRBV5-1
CASSFSGSGNTIYF TRBJ1-3 TRBV28
CASSLEWRVEQFF TRBJ2-1 TRBV11-2
CASSLRRQGASQPQHF TRBJ1-5 TRBV6-2/TRBV6-3
CASRLQGIRSNEQFF TRBJ2-1 TRBV18
CASSEFGSYNQPQHF TRBJ1-5 TRBV6-1
CAISPDRGIYSPLHF TRBJ1-6 TRBV10-3
CASSIADFTSGGYTF TRBJ1-2 TRBV19
CASSIQQGPYEQYF TRBJ2-7 TRBV19
CSVDTDRGYEQYF TRBJ2-7 TRBV29-1
CASSLGRERGTEAFF TRBJ1-1 TRBV13
CASASGAYEQYF TRBJ2-7 TRBV12-5
CASSPGTAATNEKLFF TRBJ1-4 TRBV5-4
CASSILGGRDNQPQHF TRBJ1-5 TRBV19
CASVVLRDTEAFF TRBJ1-1 TRBV7-9
CASSETGTGVLGNEKLFF TRBJ1-4 TRBV6-1
CASSSGSLQYF TRBJ2-7 TRBV5-1
CASRSTGTDNSPLHF TRBJ1-6 TRBV9
CASSLPGGGNYGYTF TRBJ1-2 TRBV28
CSVLTLAGTEAFF TRBJ1-1 TRBV29-1
CASSDSGRSKGYTF TRBJ1-2 TRBV28
CASTSTSGGRQEETQYF TRBJ2-5 TRBV2
CASSFAGIQETQYF TRBJ2-5 TRBV7-9
CASSPLGDANYGYTF TRBJ1-2 TRBV7-8
CATSDLLGPAFF TRBJ1-1 TRBV24-1
CASSFGSSNSPLHF TRBJ1-6 TRBV5-1
CASSYSIFELGASAFF TRBJ1-1 TRBV6-5
CASSLDRRNTEAFF TRBJ1-1 TRBV5-8